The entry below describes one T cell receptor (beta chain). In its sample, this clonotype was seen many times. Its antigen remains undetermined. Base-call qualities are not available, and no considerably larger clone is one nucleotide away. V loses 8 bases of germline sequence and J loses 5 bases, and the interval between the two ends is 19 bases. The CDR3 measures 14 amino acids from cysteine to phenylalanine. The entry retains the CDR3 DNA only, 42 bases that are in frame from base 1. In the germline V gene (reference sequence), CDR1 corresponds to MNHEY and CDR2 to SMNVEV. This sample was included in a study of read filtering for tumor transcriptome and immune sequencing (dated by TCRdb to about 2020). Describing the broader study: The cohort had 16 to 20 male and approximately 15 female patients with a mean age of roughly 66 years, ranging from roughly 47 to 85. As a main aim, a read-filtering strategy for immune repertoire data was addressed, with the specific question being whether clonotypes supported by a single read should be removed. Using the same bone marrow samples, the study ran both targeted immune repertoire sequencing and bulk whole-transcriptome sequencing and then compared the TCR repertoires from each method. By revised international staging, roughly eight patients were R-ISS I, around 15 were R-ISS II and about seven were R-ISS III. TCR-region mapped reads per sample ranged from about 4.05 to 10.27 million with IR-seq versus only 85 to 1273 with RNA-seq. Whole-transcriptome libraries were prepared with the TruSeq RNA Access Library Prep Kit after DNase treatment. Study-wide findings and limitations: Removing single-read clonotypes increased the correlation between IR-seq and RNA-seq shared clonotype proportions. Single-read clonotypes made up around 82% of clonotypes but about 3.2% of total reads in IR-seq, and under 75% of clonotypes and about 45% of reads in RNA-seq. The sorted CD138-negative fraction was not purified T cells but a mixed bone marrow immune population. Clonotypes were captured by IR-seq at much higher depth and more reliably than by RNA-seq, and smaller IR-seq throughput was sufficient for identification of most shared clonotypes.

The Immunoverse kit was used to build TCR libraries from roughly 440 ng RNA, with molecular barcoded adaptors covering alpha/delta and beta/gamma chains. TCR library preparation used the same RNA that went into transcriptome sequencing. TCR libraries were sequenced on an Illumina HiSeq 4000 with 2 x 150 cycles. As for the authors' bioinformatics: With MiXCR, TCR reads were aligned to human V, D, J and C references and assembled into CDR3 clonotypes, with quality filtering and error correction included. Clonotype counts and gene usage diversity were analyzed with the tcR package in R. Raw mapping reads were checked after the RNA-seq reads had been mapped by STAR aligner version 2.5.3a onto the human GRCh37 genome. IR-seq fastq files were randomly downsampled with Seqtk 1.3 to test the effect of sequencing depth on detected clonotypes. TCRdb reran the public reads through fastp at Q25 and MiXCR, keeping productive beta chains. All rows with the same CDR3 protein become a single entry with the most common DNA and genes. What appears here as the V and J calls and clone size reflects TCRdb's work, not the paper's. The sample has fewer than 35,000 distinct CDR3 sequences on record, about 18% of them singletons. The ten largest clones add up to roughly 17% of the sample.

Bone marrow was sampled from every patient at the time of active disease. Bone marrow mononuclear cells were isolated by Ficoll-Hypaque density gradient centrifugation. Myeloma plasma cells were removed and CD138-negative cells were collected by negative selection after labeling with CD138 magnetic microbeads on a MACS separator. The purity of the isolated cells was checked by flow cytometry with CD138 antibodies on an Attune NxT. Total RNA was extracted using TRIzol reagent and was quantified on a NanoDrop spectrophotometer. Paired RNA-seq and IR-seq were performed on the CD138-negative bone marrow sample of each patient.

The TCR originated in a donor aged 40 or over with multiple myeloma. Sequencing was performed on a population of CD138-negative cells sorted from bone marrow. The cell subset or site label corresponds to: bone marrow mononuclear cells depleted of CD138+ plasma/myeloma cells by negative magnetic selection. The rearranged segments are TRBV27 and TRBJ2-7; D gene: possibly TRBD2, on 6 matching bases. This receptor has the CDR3 CASRAGLAFHEQYF. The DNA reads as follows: TGTGCCAGCCGCGCCGGGCTAGCGTTCCACGAGCAGTACTTC.